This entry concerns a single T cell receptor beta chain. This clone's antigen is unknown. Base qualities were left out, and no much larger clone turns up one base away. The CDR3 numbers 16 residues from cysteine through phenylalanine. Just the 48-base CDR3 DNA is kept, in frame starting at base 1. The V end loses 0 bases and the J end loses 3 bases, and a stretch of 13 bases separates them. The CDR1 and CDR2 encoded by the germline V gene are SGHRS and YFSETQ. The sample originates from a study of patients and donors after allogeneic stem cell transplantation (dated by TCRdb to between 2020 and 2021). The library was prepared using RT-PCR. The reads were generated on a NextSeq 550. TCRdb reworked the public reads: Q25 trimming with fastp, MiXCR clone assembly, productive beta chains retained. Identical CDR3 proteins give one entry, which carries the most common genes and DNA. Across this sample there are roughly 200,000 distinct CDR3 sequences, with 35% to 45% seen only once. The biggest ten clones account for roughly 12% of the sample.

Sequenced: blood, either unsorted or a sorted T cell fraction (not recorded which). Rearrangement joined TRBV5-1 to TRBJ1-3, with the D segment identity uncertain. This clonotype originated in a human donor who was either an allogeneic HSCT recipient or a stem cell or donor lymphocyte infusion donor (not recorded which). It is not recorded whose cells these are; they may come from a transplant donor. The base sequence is TGCGCCAGCAGCTTGGTTGGGAGTCTCAATGGAAACACCATATATTTT. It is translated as CASSLVGSLNGNTIYF.